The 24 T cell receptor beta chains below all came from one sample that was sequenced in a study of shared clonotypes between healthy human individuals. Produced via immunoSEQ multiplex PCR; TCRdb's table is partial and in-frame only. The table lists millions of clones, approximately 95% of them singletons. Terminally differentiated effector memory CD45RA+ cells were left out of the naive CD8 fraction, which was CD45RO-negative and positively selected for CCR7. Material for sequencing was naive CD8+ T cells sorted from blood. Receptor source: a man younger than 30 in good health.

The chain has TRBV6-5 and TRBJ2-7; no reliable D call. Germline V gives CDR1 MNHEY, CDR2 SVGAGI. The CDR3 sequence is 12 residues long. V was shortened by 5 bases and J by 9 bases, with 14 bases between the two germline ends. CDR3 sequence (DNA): TGTGCCAGCAGTCCAGGACCTATCCCGCAGTACTTC. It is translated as CASSPGPIPQYF.

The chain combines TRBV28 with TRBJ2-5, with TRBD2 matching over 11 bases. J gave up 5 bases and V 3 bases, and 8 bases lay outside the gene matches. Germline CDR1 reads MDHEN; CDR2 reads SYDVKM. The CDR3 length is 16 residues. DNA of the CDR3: TGTGCCAGCAGTTTTGGGCTAGCGGGGGGAGGGGAGACCCAGTACTTC. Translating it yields CASSFGLAGGGETQYF. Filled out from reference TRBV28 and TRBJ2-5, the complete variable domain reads DVKVTQSSRYLVKRTGEKVFLECVQDMDHENMFWYRQDPGLGLRLIYFSYDVKMKEKGDIPEGYSVSREKKERFSLILESASTNQTSMYLCASSFGLAGGGETQYFGPGTRLLVL.

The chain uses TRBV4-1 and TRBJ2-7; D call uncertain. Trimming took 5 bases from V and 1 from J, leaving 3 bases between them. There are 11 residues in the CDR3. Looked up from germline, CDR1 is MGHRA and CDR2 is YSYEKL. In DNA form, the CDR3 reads TGCGCCAGCAGCGATTCCTACGAGCAGTACTTC. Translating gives CASSDSYEQYF.

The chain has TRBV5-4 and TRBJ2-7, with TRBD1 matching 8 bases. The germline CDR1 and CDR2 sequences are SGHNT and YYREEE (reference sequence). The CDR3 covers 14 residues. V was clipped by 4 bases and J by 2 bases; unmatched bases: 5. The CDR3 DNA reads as TGTGCCAGCAGCCCGGGACAGGAGACCTACGAGCAGTACTTC. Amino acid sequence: CASSPGQETYEQYF.

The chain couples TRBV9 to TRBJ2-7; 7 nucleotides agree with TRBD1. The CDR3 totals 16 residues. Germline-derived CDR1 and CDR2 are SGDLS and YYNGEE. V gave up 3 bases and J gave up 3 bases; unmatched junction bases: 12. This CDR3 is CASSGGLGDRLYEQYF. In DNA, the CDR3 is TGTGCCAGCAGCGGCGGGCTGGGGGACAGACTCTACGAGCAGTACTTC.

This chain's CDR3 is CASSYSIRDQPQHF. The DNA of the CDR3 is TGTGCCAGCAGTTACTCGATTAGGGATCAGCCCCAGCATTTT. The V and J genes are TRBV6-6 and TRBJ1-5; D gene ambiguous. Trimming removed 0 bases at V and 5 bases at J, with 8 bases between. CDR1 is MNHNY, CDR2 SVGAGI, per germline (reference sequence). CDR3 size: 14 residues.

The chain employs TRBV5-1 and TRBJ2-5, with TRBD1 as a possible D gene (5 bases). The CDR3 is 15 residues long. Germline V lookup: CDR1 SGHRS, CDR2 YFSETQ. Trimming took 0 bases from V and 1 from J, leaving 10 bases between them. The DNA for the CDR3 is TGCGCCAGCAGCTTGGGTGACGACAGCCAAGAGACCCAGTACTTC. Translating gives CASSLGDDSQETQYF.

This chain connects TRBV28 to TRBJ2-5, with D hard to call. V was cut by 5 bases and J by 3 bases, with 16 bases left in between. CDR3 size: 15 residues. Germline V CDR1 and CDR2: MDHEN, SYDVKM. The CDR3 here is CASSLLLQMEETQYF. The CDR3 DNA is TGTGCCAGCAGTCTTTTGCTCCAGATGGAAGAGACCCAGTACTTC.

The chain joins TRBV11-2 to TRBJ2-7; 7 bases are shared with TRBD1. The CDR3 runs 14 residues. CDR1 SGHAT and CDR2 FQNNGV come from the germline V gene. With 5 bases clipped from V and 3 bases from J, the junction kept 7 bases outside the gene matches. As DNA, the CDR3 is TGTGCCAGCAGCAACAGGACAGGTCACTACGAGCAGTACTTC. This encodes CASSNRTGHYEQYF. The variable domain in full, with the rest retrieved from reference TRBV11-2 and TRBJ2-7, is EAGVAQSPRYKIIEKRQSVAFWCNPISGHATLYWYQQILGQGPKLLIQFQNNGVVDDSQLPKDRFSAERLKGVDSTLKIQPAKLEDSAVYLCASSNRTGHYEQYFGPGTRLTVT.

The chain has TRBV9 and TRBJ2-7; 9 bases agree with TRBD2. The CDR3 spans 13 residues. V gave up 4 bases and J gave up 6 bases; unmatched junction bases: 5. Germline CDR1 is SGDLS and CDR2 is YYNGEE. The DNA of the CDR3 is TGTGCCAGCAGCCTGGTAGCGGGAGCCGAGCAGTACTTC. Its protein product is CASSLVAGAEQYF.

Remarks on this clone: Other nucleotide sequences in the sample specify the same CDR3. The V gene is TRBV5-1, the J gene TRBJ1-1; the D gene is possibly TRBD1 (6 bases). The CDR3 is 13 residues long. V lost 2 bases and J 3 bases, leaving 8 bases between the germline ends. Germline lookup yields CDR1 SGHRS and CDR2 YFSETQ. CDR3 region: CASSFSGDTEAFF. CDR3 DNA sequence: TGCGCCAGCAGCTTCTCAGGGGACACTGAAGCTTTCTTT.

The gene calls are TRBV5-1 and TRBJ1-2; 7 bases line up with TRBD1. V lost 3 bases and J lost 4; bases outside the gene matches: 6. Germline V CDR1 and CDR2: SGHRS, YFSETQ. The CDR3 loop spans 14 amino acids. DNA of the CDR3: TGCGCCAGCAGCTCCGACAGGGACGGCTATGGCTACACCTTC. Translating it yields CASSSDRDGYGYTF.

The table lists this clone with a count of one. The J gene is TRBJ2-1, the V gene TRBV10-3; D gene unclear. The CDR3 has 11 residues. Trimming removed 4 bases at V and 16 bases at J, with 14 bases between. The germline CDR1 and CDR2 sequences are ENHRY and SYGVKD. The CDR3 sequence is CAISAGDVLFF. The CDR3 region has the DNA TGTGCCATCAGTGCTGGGGATGTGCTATTCTTC.

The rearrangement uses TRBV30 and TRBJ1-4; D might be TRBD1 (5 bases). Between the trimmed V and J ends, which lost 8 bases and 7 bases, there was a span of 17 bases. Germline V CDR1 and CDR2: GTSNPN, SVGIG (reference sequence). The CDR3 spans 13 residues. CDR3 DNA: TGTGCCCATTCGGACGGGGCGGGTGAAAAACTGTTTTTT. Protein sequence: CAHSDGAGEKLFF.

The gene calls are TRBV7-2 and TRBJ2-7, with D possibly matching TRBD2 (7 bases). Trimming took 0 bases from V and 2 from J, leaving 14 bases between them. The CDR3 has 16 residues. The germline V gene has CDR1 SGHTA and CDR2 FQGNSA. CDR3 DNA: TGTGCCAGCAGCTTAGCGAGGGGGGGCAGTGCCTACGAGCAGTACTTC. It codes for CASSLARGGSAYEQYF.

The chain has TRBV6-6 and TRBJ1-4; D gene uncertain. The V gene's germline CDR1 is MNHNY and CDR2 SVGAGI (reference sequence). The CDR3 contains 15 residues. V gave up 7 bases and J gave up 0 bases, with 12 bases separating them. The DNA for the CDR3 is TGTGCCAGCAAAAGCACAGAGTCAACTAATGAAAAACTGTTTTTT. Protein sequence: CASKSTESTNEKLFF.

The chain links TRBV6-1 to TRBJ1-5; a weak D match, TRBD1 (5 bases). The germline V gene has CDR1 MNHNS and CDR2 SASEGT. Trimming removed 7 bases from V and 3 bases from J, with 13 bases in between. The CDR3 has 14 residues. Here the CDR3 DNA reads TGTGCCAGCATCGTGGGGCTCTTCAATCAGCCCCAGCATTTT. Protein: CASIVGLFNQPQHF.

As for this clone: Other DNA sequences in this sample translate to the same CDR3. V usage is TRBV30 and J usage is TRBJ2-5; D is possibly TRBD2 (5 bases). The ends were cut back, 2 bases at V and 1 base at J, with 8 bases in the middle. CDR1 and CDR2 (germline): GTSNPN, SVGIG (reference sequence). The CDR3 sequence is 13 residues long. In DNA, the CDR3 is TGTGCCTGGAGTCCGGGAACCCAAGAGACCCAGTACTTC. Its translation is CAWSPGTQETQYF.

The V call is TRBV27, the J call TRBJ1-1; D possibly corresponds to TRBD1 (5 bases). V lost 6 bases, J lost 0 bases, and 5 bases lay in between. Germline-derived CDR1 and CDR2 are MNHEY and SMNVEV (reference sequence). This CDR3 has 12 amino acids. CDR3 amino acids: CASRGVNTEAFF. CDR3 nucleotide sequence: TGTGCCAGCAGGGGGGTGAACACTGAAGCTTTCTTT.

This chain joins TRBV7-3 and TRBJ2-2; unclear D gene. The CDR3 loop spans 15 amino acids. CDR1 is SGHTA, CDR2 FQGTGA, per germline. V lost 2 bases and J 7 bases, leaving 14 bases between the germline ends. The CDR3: CASSLDGPPDGELFF. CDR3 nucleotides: TGTGCCAGCAGCTTAGACGGACCACCGGACGGGGAGCTGTTTTTT.

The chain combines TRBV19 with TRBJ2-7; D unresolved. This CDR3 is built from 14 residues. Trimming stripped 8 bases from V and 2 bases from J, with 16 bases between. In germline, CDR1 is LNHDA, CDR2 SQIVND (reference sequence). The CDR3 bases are TGTGCCAGTTCCCTAGGGATGCTTACCTACGAGCAGTACTTC. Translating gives CASSLGMLTYEQYF.

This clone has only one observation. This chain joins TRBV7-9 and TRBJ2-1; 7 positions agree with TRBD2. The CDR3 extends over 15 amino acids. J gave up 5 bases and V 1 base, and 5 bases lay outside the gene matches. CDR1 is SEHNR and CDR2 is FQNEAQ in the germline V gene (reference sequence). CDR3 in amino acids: CASSLGLAVNNEQFF. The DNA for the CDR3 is TGTGCCAGCAGCTTAGGCCTAGCGGTCAACAATGAGCAGTTCTTC.

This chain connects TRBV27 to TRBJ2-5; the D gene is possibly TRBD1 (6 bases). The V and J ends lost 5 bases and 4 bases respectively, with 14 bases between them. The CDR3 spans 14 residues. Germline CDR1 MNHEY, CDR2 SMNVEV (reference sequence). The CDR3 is CASSPNRVGETQYF. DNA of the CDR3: TGTGCCAGCAGTCCGAACAGGGTAGGAGAGACCCAGTACTTC.

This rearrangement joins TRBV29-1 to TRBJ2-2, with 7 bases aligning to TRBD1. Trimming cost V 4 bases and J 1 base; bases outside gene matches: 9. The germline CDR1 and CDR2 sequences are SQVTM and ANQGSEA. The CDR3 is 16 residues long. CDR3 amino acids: CSVAVPRTGNTGELFF. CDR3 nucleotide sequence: TGCAGCGTTGCGGTTCCTCGGACAGGGAACACCGGGGAGCTGTTTTTT.